One and the same sample provided the 18 T cell receptor beta chains below, sequenced in a study of blood T cell repertoires in COVID-19. Repertoires were generated with immunoSEQ multiplex PCR, while TCRdb's copy carries only in-frame clones and drops some. The table records approximately 81,000 clones, roughly 90% of them present only once. The sequenced sample was peripheral blood. All receptors derive from a man between 65 and 79 years old with active or convalescent COVID-19.

The chain uses TRBV4-1 and TRBJ2-7, with D possibly TRBD2 on 5 matching bases. The ends were cut back, 4 bases at V and 4 bases at J, with 23 bases in the middle. The CDR3 has 17 residues. Germline V gene data show CDR1 as MGHRA and CDR2 as YSYEKL. The CDR3: CASSLRGAPSGGYEQYF. In DNA form, the CDR3 reads TGCGCCAGCAGCCTCCGAGGTGCCCCCTCCGGCGGGTACGAGCAGTACTTC.

This clone occurred once. This sequence joins TRBV18 and TRBJ2-1, with 9 bases aligning to TRBD2. Germline CDR1 and CDR2: KGHSH and LQKENI. J was trimmed by 5 bases and V by 2 bases; bases with no gene match: 10. This CDR3 spans 17 amino acids. CDR3 protein: CASSPWPSGDLNNEQFF. The CDR3 nucleotides are TGTGCCAGCTCACCATGGCCTAGCGGGGACCTCAACAATGAGCAGTTCTTC.

The V call is TRBV15, the J call TRBJ1-4, with a possible D match to TRBD1 (6 bases). The V and J ends lost 1 base and 14 bases respectively, with 14 bases between them. This CDR3 is 13 amino acids long. Per the germline V gene, CDR1 is LNHNV and CDR2 is YYDKDF (reference sequence). CDR3 DNA sequence: TGTGCCACCAGCAGAGGGGACAAGGGGGACCTGTTTTTT. Translation gives CATSRGDKGDLFF. Variable domain in full (rest from reference TRBV15 and TRBJ1-4): DAMVIQNPRYQVTQFGKPVTLSCSQTLNHNVMYWYQQKSSQAPKLLFHYYDKDFNNEADTPDNFQSRRPNTSFCFLDIRSPGLGDTAMYLCATSRGDKGDLFFGSGTQLSVL.

The J gene is TRBJ2-7, the V gene TRBV9; D is uncertain. CDR1 is SGDLS, CDR2 YYNGEE, per germline. The CDR3 loop spans 16 amino acids. Trimming left V 7 bases short and J 0 bases short, with 20 bases between. The DNA for the CDR3 is TGTGCCAGCCATTACGACAAAGGCTTTAGCTCCTACGAGCAGTACTTC. Its translation is CASHYDKGFSSYEQYF.

The rearrangement links TRBV12-3 or TRBV12-4 to TRBJ1-2, with D unresolved. The CDR3 contains 13 residues. The V and J ends lost 3 bases and 3 bases respectively, with 8 bases between them. CDR3 residues: CASSFRIYYGYTF. In nucleotides, the CDR3 is TGTGCCAGCAGTTTTCGTATCTACTATGGCTACACCTTC.

In nucleotides, the CDR3 is TGCGCCAGCAGCTTGGGAGTTACAGGGGGTAGGAATCAGCCCCAGCATTTT. Encoded protein: CASSLGVTGGRNQPQHF. The chain combines TRBV5-1 with TRBJ1-5; 8 bases align to TRBD1. The V gene's germline CDR1 is SGHRS and CDR2 YFSETQ. This CDR3 is built from 17 residues. V lost 0 bases, J lost 4 bases, and 9 bases stayed unmatched.

The chain combines TRBV24-1 with TRBJ1-5; 9 nucleotides match TRBD1. Losses at the gene ends were 3 bases for V and 6 bases for J; bases not matched to a gene: 11. Germline CDR1 is KGHDR and CDR2 is SFDVKD. There are 17 residues in the CDR3. This CDR3 is CATSDATGTGIGQPQHF. CDR3 coding DNA: TGTGCCACCAGTGATGCGACCGGGACAGGGATTGGTCAGCCCCAGCATTTT.

The V gene is TRBV5-1, the J gene TRBJ2-1; a weak D match, TRBD1 (6 bases). The CDR3 covers 20 residues. V lost 0 bases to trimming and J lost 0 bases, with 22 bases between them. The germline V gene encodes CDR1 SGHRS and CDR2 YFSETQ. The CDR3 DNA reads as TGCGCCAGCAGCTTGGTATATCAGTTTAAGGGGGTTGGCTCCTACAATGAGCAGTTCTTC. This gives the protein CASSLVYQFKGVGSYNEQFF.

The chain uses TRBV18 and TRBJ1-2; D unresolved. The CDR3 has 15 amino acids. Trimming shortened V by 2 bases and J by 0 bases, and 10 bases separated the two germline ends. Germline CDR1 KGHSH, CDR2 LQKENI. The CDR3 loop is CASSPSPGANYGYTF. CDR3 bases: TGTGCCAGCTCACCATCCCCAGGCGCTAACTATGGCTACACCTTC.

The chain links TRBV28 to TRBJ1-2; 7 bases match TRBD1. V lost 7 bases and J lost 7; bases outside the gene matches: 3. Germline V gene lookup returns CDR1 MDHEN and CDR2 SYDVKM. CDR3 length: 11 residues. The CDR3 loop reads CASTTGAGYTF. The DNA for the CDR3 is TGTGCCAGCACCACAGGGGCTGGCTACACCTTC.

The chain carries TRBV7-2 and TRBJ1-5; 9 bases fit TRBD1. The germline V gene has CDR1 SGHTA and CDR2 FQGNSA. Trimming took 8 bases from V and 4 from J; bases not matched to a gene: 3. This CDR3 is built from 13 residues. CDR3: CASRTGENQPQHF. CDR3 nucleotides: TGTGCCAGCCGGACAGGGGAGAATCAGCCCCAGCATTTT.

This clone was seen only a few times. The V call is TRBV4-2, the J call TRBJ2-2; 12 bases are shared with TRBD2. The ends lost 2 bases at V and 4 bases at J; junction bases unmatched: 2. This CDR3 has 16 amino acids. Germline V gene sequence: CDR1 LGHNA, CDR2 YNFKEQ. As DNA, the CDR3 is TGTGCCAGCAGCCAACGGACTAGCGGGGCCACCGGGGAGCTGTTTTTT. It translates to CASSQRTSGATGELFF.

This clone was observed a single time. Here the CDR3 reads CATSEGLAGGKYEQFF. The CDR3 region has the DNA TGTGCCACCAGTGAGGGACTAGCGGGGGGGAAATATGAGCAGTTCTTC. This chain joins TRBV24-1 and TRBJ2-1; 16 bases are shared with TRBD2. The V gene's germline CDR1 is KGHDR and CDR2 SFDVKD. V shed 4 bases and J 8 bases; nucleotides not matched to a gene: 4. This CDR3 is 16 amino acids long.

The chain employs TRBV4-2 and TRBJ2-1, with 11 nucleotides matching TRBD1. After removal of 4 bases from V and 0 bases from J, the junction contained 11 bases not matched to a gene. CDR3 size: 19 residues. Germline V gives CDR1 LGHNA, CDR2 YNFKEQ. CDR3 nucleotide sequence: TGTGCCAGCAGCCCGGGACAGGGGGGTACCCTAGGCTCCTACAATGAGCAGTTCTTC. This translates into CASSPGQGGTLGSYNEQFF.

This clone was observed a handful of times. V usage is TRBV15 and J usage is TRBJ1-2, with D perhaps matching TRBD1 (6 bases). CDR1 is LNHNV, CDR2 YYDKDF, per germline (reference sequence). The CDR3 runs 15 residues. Between the trimmed V and J ends, which lost 4 bases and 4 bases, there was a span of 16 bases. The CDR3 region is CATSNWNDRSYGYTF. DNA of the CDR3: TGTGCCACCAGCAACTGGAATGACAGGTCCTATGGCTACACCTTC.

The chain is built from TRBV14 and TRBJ1-2; unclear D gene. V dropped 0 bases and J dropped 4 bases, with 6 bases sitting between them. The CDR3 spans 13 residues. Germline values: CDR1 SGHDN, CDR2 FVKESK. The CDR3 loop reads CASSQDRGYGYTF. The CDR3 DNA is TGTGCCAGCAGCCAAGATCGCGGCTATGGCTACACCTTC.

The table lists this clone with a count of one. The chain employs TRBV7-2 and TRBJ1-2, with D perhaps matching TRBD1 (5 bases). Germline CDR1 is SGHTA and CDR2 is FQGNSA. V lost 6 bases, J lost 4 bases, and 15 bases lay in between. The CDR3 has 14 amino acids. As DNA, the CDR3 is TGTGCCAGCAGGTTTTTTACTCAGGGCTATGGCTACACCTTC. It translates to CASRFFTQGYGYTF.

The rearrangement links TRBV7-2 to TRBJ2-1; 7 bases align to TRBD1. The germline gives CDR1 SGHTA, CDR2 FQGNSA. The CDR3 is 17 residues long. V lost 6 bases to trimming and J lost 0 bases; unmatched junction nucleotides: 11. The CDR3 reads CASRYSGTAFSYNEQFF. The DNA for the CDR3 is TGTGCCAGCAGGTACTCCGGGACAGCTTTCTCCTACAATGAGCAGTTCTTC.